The 14 T cell receptor beta chains in this list originate from one sample, sequenced in a study of blood T cell repertoires in COVID-19. Only in-frame clones appear in the TCRdb table, and some are missing; sequencing was by immunoSEQ multiplex PCR. Of under 350,000 clones in the sample, around 86% were seen once. Sequencing input: peripheral blood. These receptors originate from a man aged 18 to 35 with active or convalescent COVID-19.

The genes are TRBV2 and TRBJ2-5; 8 bases fit TRBD1. Trimming removed 6 bases from V and 4 bases from J; junction bases left unmatched: 13. Germline V CDR1 and CDR2: SNHLY, FYNNEI. This CDR3 is built from 16 residues. The CDR3 sequence: CASSGRGQGVRETQYF. The CDR3 nucleotides read TGTGCCAGCAGCGGCCGAGGACAGGGCGTTAGAGAGACCCAGTACTTC.

The chain employs TRBV6-6 and TRBJ2-5; D is possibly TRBD2 (6 bases). Germline V CDR1 and CDR2: MNHNY, SVGAGI (reference sequence). There are 14 residues in the CDR3. The V end was cut by 0 bases, the J end by 6 bases, with 11 bases between. The CDR3 DNA is TGTGCCAGCAGTTACTCGACGGGGGAGAAGACCCAGTACTTC. Protein product: CASSYSTGEKTQYF.

This sequence joins TRBV21-1 and TRBJ1-6; the D call in the table, TRBD1, was not verified against the DNA. TRBV21-1 is a recognized pseudogene. This CDR3 region has 14 residues. This CDR3 reads CAIQHAGGGSPLHF. As DNA, the CDR3 is TGTGCCATCCAGCATGCAGGGGGAGGTTCACCCCTCCACTTT.

This clone appeared a single time. V usage is TRBV6-2 or TRBV6-3 and J usage is TRBJ2-7; D possibly corresponds to TRBD2 (6 bases). The V gene's germline CDR1 is MNHEY and CDR2 SVGEGT. Trimming removed 6 bases at V and 10 bases at J, with 22 bases between. CDR3 length: 14 residues. The CDR3 coding sequence is TGTGCCAGCAGCCGTGGCGGAGTGGCGGGGCTACAGTACTTC. It yields the protein CASSRGGVAGLQYF.

The J gene is TRBJ2-1, the V gene TRBV5-5; D unclear. The CDR3 runs 13 residues. Looked up from germline, CDR1 is SGHKS and CDR2 is YYEKEE (reference sequence). The ends were cut back, 7 bases at V and 1 base at J, with 9 bases in the middle. This CDR3 is CASAGLSYNEQFF. For the CDR3, the DNA is TGTGCCAGCGCAGGATTATCCTACAATGAGCAGTTCTTC.

This clone appeared once. V gene TRBV12-3 or TRBV12-4 combines with J gene TRBJ2-5; tentative D call: TRBD1 (5 bases). Trimming took 4 bases from V and 3 from J, leaving 9 bases between them. The CDR3 runs 13 residues. The CDR3 DNA reads TGTGCCAGCAGTTCACGACAGAAAGAGACCCAGTACTTC. Protein sequence: CASSSRQKETQYF.

J is TRBJ2-7 and V is TRBV7-9; tentative D call: TRBD2 (6 bases). Trimming cost V 7 bases and J 5 bases, with 18 bases left between them. Germline V gene data show CDR1 as SEHNR and CDR2 as FQNEAQ (reference sequence). The CDR3 loop spans 14 amino acids. CDR3 amino acids: CASTPGGFGHEQYF. CDR3 DNA: TGTGCCAGCACCCCTGGAGGGTTCGGACACGAGCAGTACTTC.

The rearrangement links TRBV7-2 to TRBJ2-1; D is perhaps TRBD2 (5 bases). The germline V gene encodes CDR1 SGHTA and CDR2 FQGNSA. V was trimmed by 2 bases and J by 13 bases, leaving 9 bases between them. The CDR3 runs to 11 residues. This chain's CDR3 is CASSLRGVQFF. Written as DNA, the CDR3 is TGTGCCAGCAGCTTACGGGGTGTACAGTTCTTC.

This chain uses TRBV2 with TRBJ2-5; possibly TRBD1 for D (6 bases). The length of the CDR3 is 13 residues. V was trimmed by 6 bases and J by 4 bases, leaving 12 bases between them. Germline V gene sequence: CDR1 SNHLY, CDR2 FYNNEI. The CDR3 spells CASRYRERETQYF. The CDR3 bases are TGTGCCAGCAGATACAGGGAGAGAGAGACCCAGTACTTC. The full variable domain, rest sourced from reference TRBV2 and TRBJ2-5, is EPEVTQTPSHQVTQMGQEVILRCVPISNHLYFYWYRQILGQKVEFLVSFYNNEISEKSEIFDDQFSVERPDGSNFTLKIRSTKLEDSAMYFCASRYRERETQYFGPGTRLLVL.

The chain links TRBV28 to TRBJ2-2; D is perhaps TRBD1 (6 bases). CDR1 MDHEN and CDR2 SYDVKM come from the germline V gene. The CDR3 runs to 14 residues. Trimming took off 9 bases at V and 5 bases at J, with 16 bases between the two ends. The CDR3 loop is CASVKGQRTGELFF. For the CDR3, the DNA is TGTGCCAGTGTTAAGGGACAACGTACCGGGGAGCTGTTTTTT.

J is TRBJ2-1 and V is TRBV7-8; 7 bases fit TRBD2. CDR1 SGHVS and CDR2 FQNEAQ come from the germline V gene. The trim removed 7 bases at V and 5 bases at J, leaving 5 bases unmatched. This CDR3 comprises 13 residues. The CDR3 DNA is TGTGCCAGCAACCGGGAGGTCCACAATGAGCAGTTCTTC. Translated: CASNREVHNEQFF.

This sequence joins TRBV6-1 and TRBJ2-1; weak D call: TRBD2 (5 bases). The CDR3 is 13 residues long. Germline V gives CDR1 MNHNS, CDR2 SASEGT. The V end was cut by 2 bases, the J end by 4 bases, with 6 bases between. CDR3 in DNA: TGTGCCAGCAGTGAACGGACTTACAATGAGCAGTTCTTC. Translation: CASSERTYNEQFF.

This clone was counted a single time. The chain recombines TRBV2 with TRBJ1-6; TRBD1 matches at 7 bases. This CDR3 contains 17 residues. Per the germline V gene, CDR1 is SNHLY and CDR2 is FYNNEI. Trimming took 6 bases from V and 9 from J; bases not matched to a gene: 17. In nucleotides, the CDR3 is TGTGCCAGCAGCGCCAACAGGGGAAAGTTAACTTCTTCACCCCTCCACTTT. Its protein product is CASSANRGKLTSSPLHF.

This chain joins TRBV6-5 and TRBJ1-1; D uncertain. Germline V gene lookup returns CDR1 MNHEY and CDR2 SVGAGI. CDR3 length equals 13 residues. Trimming cost V 7 bases and J 1 base, with 10 bases left between them. CDR3 nucleotides: TGTGCCAGCACCCCTCTCGGGAACACTGAAGCTTTCTTT. It yields the protein CASTPLGNTEAFF.